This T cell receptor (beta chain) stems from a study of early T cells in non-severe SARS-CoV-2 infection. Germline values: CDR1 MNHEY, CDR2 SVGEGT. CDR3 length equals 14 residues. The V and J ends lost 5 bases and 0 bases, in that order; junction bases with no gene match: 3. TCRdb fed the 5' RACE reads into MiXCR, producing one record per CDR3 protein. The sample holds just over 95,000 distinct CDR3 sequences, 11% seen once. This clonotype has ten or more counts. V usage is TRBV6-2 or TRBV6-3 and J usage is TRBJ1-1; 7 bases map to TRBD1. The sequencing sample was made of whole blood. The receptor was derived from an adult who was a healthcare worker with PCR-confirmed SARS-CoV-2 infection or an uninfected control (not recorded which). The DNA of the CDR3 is TGTGCCAGCAGTATACAGGGGATGAACACTGAAGCTTTCTTT. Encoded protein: CASSIQGMNTEAFF.